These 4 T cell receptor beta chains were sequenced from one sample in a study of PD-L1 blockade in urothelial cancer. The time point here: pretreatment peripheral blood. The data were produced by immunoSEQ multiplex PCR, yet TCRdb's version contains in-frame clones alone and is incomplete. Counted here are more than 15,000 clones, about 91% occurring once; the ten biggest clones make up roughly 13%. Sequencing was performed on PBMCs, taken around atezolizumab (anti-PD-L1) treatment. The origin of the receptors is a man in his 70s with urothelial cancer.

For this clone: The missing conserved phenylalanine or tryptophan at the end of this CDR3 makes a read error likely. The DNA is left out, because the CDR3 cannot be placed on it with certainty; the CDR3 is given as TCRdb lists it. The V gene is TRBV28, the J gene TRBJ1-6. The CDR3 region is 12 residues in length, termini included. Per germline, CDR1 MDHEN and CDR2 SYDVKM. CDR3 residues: CASSSRGEEVRS.

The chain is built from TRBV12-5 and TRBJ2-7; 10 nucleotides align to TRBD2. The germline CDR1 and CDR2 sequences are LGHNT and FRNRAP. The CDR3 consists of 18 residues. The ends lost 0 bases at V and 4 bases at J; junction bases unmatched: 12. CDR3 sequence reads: CASGLVPHRLAGFYEQYF. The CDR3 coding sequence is TGTGCTAGTGGTTTGGTACCCCACCGACTAGCGGGCTTTTACGAGCAGTACTTC.

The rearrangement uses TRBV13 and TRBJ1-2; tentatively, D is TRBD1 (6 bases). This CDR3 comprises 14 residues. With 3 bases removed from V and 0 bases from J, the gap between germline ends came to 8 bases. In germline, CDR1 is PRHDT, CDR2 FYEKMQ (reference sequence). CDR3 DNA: TGTGCCAGCAGCTTGAGGGGGACTAACTATGGCTACACCTTC. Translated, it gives CASSLRGTNYGYTF.

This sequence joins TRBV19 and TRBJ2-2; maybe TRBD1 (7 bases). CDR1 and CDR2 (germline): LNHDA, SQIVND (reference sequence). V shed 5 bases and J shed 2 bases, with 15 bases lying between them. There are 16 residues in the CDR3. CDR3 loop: CASSQGGGLNTGELFF. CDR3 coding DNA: TGTGCCAGTAGTCAAGGAGGGGGCCTAAACACCGGGGAGCTGTTTTTT.